This T cell receptor beta chain was identified during a study of early T cells in non-severe SARS-CoV-2 infection. Overall study context: The input, bulk RNA from unsorted whole blood, was sequenced, and chains were unpaired. The study, taken as a whole, reports: Private and CD4 specificities were missed by VDJdb matching, skewed to anti-spike CD8.

From the 5' RACE reads, TCRdb called clonotypes with MiXCR, one entry per CDR3 protein. The table includes 30,000 to 35,000 distinct CDR3 sequences, about 4.2% detected once. Germline V CDR1 and CDR2: SGHRS, YFSETQ. This CDR3 spans 15 amino acids. J lost 7 bases, V lost 3 bases, and 9 bases had no gene match. In regard to this clonotype: Antigen specificity is unknown.

Sequencing used whole blood. The chain recombines TRBV5-1 with TRBJ2-2; 7 nucleotides agree with TRBD1. The sequence was collected from an adult who was a healthcare worker with PCR-confirmed SARS-CoV-2 infection or an uninfected control (not recorded which). CDR3 amino acids: CASSSPTGLNGELFF. The CDR3 DNA reads TGCGCCAGCAGCTCACCGACAGGGTTGAACGGGGAGCTGTTTTTT.